These T cell receptor beta chains were read from a single sample in a study of identifying expanded T cells in peripheral blood. Data came from immunoSEQ multiplex PCR; TCRdb stores just in-frame clones and leaves some out. The data hold tens of thousands of clones, with approximately 86% observed a single time. The sample taken for sequencing was blood. All receptors come from a person between 18 and 75 years old in good health. Both conserved end residues are part of each CDR3. The order of the fields is V gene, D gene, CDR3 protein. D genes are given only for firm matches.

V gene: TRBV5-4
D gene: .
CDR3 protein: CASSFGTDFNYGYTF

V gene: TRBV5-1
D gene: TRBD1
CDR3 protein: CASRTTGDQETQYF

V gene: TRBV12-5
D gene: .
CDR3 protein: CASGLVLPSNYGYTF

V gene: TRBV9
D gene: .
CDR3 protein: CASSLRPVANEKLFF

V gene: TRBV5-1
D gene: TRBD2
CDR3 protein: CASSQLAGEYNEQFF

V gene: TRBV11-2
D gene: .
CDR3 protein: CASSVGLRGYTF

V gene: TRBV4-2
D gene: .
CDR3 protein: CASSQDQLGQFF

V gene: TRBV7-9
D gene: .
CDR3 protein: CASSLVARGAGELFF

V gene: TRBV7-2
D gene: TRBD2
CDR3 protein: CASSLADKNNEQFF

V gene: TRBV10-1
D gene: .
CDR3 protein: CASRAGITNYGYTF

V gene: TRBV5-3
D gene: TRBD2
CDR3 protein: CARSFLFDGRALGTGELFF

V gene: TRBV2
D gene: .
CDR3 protein: CASSGLGARNTEAFF

V gene: TRBV9
D gene: TRBD1
CDR3 protein: CASSAGGTGVYEQYF

V gene: TRBV4-2
D gene: .
CDR3 protein: CASSQGVTAPAEQYF

V gene: TRBV6-1
D gene: TRBD1
CDR3 protein: CASSEHGQGFRYGYTF

V gene: TRBV9
D gene: TRBD1
CDR3 protein: CASSLRDSLNSPLHF

V gene: TRBV27
D gene: TRBD1
CDR3 protein: CASNRGTEAFF

V gene: TRBV7-9
D gene: .
CDR3 protein: CASSLAFEPQETQYF

V gene: TRBV19
D gene: TRBD1
CDR3 protein: CASSTLTGSGNGYTF

V gene: TRBV10-3
D gene: .
CDR3 protein: CAISEGNYGYTF

V gene: TRBV5-1
D gene: .
CDR3 protein: CASSLAFARHTADEAFF

V gene: TRBV7-8
D gene: .
CDR3 protein: CASSLLESSGELFF

V gene: TRBV7-9
D gene: TRBD1
CDR3 protein: CASSLLTGGFHEQFF

V gene: TRBV4-3
D gene: .
CDR3 protein: CASSQDNDLDPFYF

V gene: TRBV5-1
D gene: .
CDR3 protein: CASSSDLGTEAFF

V gene: TRBV7-2
D gene: TRBD1
CDR3 protein: CASSRGTGGKNIQYF

V gene: TRBV30
D gene: TRBD1
CDR3 protein: CAWSGQGLRDSNQPQHF

V gene: TRBV27
D gene: .
CDR3 protein: CASSPLATSTDTQYF

V gene: TRBV29-1
D gene: TRBD1
CDR3 protein: CSVALGQGAGGELFF

V gene: TRBV9
D gene: .
CDR3 protein: CASSDRGDTSTDTQYF

V gene: TRBV9
D gene: .
CDR3 protein: CASSVAEGAYEQYF

V gene: TRBV7-2
D gene: .
CDR3 protein: CASSFPRGGGQTYEQYF

V gene: TRBV12-5
D gene: .
CDR3 protein: CASGLESTRKDTQYF

V gene: TRBV2
D gene: TRBD2
CDR3 protein: CASSAGLAGDGEQFF

V gene: TRBV29-1
D gene: .
CDR3 protein: CSVVRGSSTEAFF

V gene: TRBV6-6
D gene: .
CDR3 protein: CASTNGGISNQPQHF

V gene: TRBV7-8
D gene: .
CDR3 protein: CASSLAPGAPGVGEQFF

V gene: TRBV7-9
D gene: .
CDR3 protein: CASSAAVGSGNTIYF

V gene: TRBV18
D gene: TRBD1
CDR3 protein: CASSPDRVQKYGFF

V gene: TRBV5-6
D gene: TRBD1
CDR3 protein: CASSGDRDYGYTF

V gene: TRBV4-3
D gene: .
CDR3 protein: CASRLTAVSNQPQHF

V gene: TRBV11-2
D gene: .
CDR3 protein: CASSSGGPQYF

V gene: TRBV6-1
D gene: TRBD1
CDR3 protein: CASRDRTGWSAFF

V gene: TRBV9
D gene: .
CDR3 protein: CASSEKLDGAHGGYTF

V gene: TRBV12-5
D gene: TRBD2
CDR3 protein: CASGLSGLADSSSYNEQFF

V gene: TRBV7-8
D gene: .
CDR3 protein: CASSPNAAASNTEAFF

V gene: TRBV19
D gene: .
CDR3 protein: CASSIGLGGGRMNTEAFF

V gene: TRBV30
D gene: .
CDR3 protein: CAWSVRGDQPQHF

V gene: TRBV29-1
D gene: .
CDR3 protein: CSVARAVDQPQHF

V gene: TRBV30
D gene: .
CDR3 protein: CAWSSDYQNYEQYF

V gene: TRBV7-3
D gene: .
CDR3 protein: CASSLDYTDTQYF

V gene: TRBV10-2
D gene: TRBD1
CDR3 protein: CASRGTGGTYEQYF

V gene: TRBV28
D gene: .
CDR3 protein: CASNLWGARETQYF

V gene: TRBV30
D gene: .
CDR3 protein: CAYSAGAPSYNEQFF

V gene: TRBV11-3
D gene: .
CDR3 protein: CASSPRARQSSYNEQFF

V gene: TRBV19
D gene: TRBD1
CDR3 protein: CASRRQGANTEAFF

V gene: TRBV13
D gene: .
CDR3 protein: CASSLGSVRQKKTQYF

V gene: TRBV7-9
D gene: TRBD2
CDR3 protein: CASSVAGEETQYF

V gene: TRBV18
D gene: .
CDR3 protein: CASSPSGRPNEKLFF

V gene: TRBV7-8
D gene: .
CDR3 protein: CASSLGGVAGTEAFF